Sequencing of this T cell receptor (beta chain) was carried out in a study of blood T cell repertoires in COVID-19. Across the whole study: Italy, Spain and the United States were the sources of the convalescent and acute COVID-19 samples. In each case, the material was cDNA or gDNA derived from T cells, B-cell-depleted T cells, or PBMCs.

Losses at the gene ends were 2 bases for V and 1 base for J; bases not matched to a gene: 13. Germline loops: CDR1 SGHDT, CDR2 YYEEEE. The CDR3 is 18 residues long. Study processing details: Quantification of nucleated cells was approximated via reference gene primer amplification. The assay was immunoSEQ multiplex PCR, and TCRdb's table has in-frame clones only and misses some. D and trimming come from the DNA, and the V and J calls and clone size come from that table. This sample has under 250,000 clones, with about 83% found just once. Sequencing was performed on peripheral blood. The chain is built from TRBV5-6 and TRBJ2-5; 8 bases map to TRBD1. The source is a woman aged 50 to 60 with acute or convalescent COVID-19. As DNA, the CDR3 is TGTGCCAGCAGCTTACGACAGGGGAATATCGGGCGCCAAGAGACCCAGTACTTC. Amino acid sequence: CASSLRQGNIGRQETQYF.